This T cell receptor beta chain is drawn from a study of shared clonotypes between healthy human individuals (TCRdb year 2020). Notes on the research overall: The cohort comprised a couple of women and a few men aged 18 to 49 years. To estimate repertoire size and how much clonotype sharing occurs between individuals, the study deeply sequenced the blood TCR repertoires of several healthy adults. Each donor's leukapheresis produced roughly between about 0.9 and 9.5 billion PBMCs. Per donor, three plates each were used for CD4 naive and CD4 memory, two for CD8 naive, and one for CD8 memory. To increase sequencing depth and limit assay-specific biases, different laboratories used diverse techniques to prepare libraries and sequence TCR repertoires. Here is what the overall study found, with its caveats: Compared with non-shared clonotypes, clonotypes shared by all four sorted-subset donors had higher generation probabilities. Because the study included a small number of donors, the genetic and exposure-history diversity represented was limited. Only blood was sampled, and tissue TCR repertoires likely differ from those in blood. Even with the large sequencing depth, rarefaction of the sorted-subset datasets indicated that sequencing was incomplete. Pairwise subsampling led to the expectation that sequencing depth would affect the degree of clonotype sharing among donors. Larger estimated clonotype richness was generally found for naive subsets than for memory subsets. When a few donors were compared, the shared fraction of clonotypes was about 5% for naive CD4, around 3.6% for naive CD8, about 2.4% for memory CD4, and about 0.36% for memory CD8.

Using the deep immunoSEQ assay, multiplex PCR amplified TCR CDR3 regions from genomic DNA. Genomic DNA extracted from each cell subset was distributed evenly over all wells of several immunoSEQ 96-well plates, and each plate served as one replicate. Each replicate PCR for sorted subsets received about 200 ng genomic DNA, equal to about 30,000 T cell genomes. Purified libraries were measured with a Qubit 3.0 fluorometer, size-checked on a Bioanalyzer 2100, and measured again with the KAPA Library Quantification kit. A separate single-read 150-cycle Illumina NextSeq 550 flow cell was used to sequence each immunoSEQ 96-well plate. On the study's bioinformatics: Because the immunoSEQ output included only junctional sequences and no quality scores, the filtering could not be the same as the filtering used for full-length reads. To assign V/J genes and CDR3, sequences were annotated against IMGT germline references using PyIR, a Python wrapper for IgBLAST v1.9. Reads with weak V/J assignments (E-value above 1e-6), missing CDR3, stop codons, out-of-frame junctions, or ambiguous translated residues were removed. V3J clonotypes were defined as sequences sharing the same inferred V gene, J gene, and CDR3 amino acid sequence. To compute the percentage overlap between repertoires, the number of shared unique clonotypes was divided by the size of the smaller repertoire. RTK rarefaction, the Chao1 estimator, and Recon v2.1 estimates of unobserved clonotypes were used to assess repertoire richness. For all TCRbeta clonotypes obtained by the gDNA method from a handful of donors, generation probabilities were computed with OLGA. Not all clones reach the TCRdb copy of this immuneACCESS table, which keeps in-frame sequences only. Checked studies attribute under half of the gap to unresolved V genes and leave the rest unexplained. The V and J calls and clone size were taken over from that table, and D and trimming were inferred from the DNA. The sample data list millions of clones, and approximately 94% of these were observed just once. Clones ranked in the top ten supply about 1.8% of the sample.

Its CDR3 holds 14 amino acids, cysteine through phenylalanine. Of all the DNA, just the CDR3 is kept, 42 bases in frame from base 1. The germline V gene (reference sequence) sets CDR1 to SGHNT and CDR2 to YYREEE. V gives up 0 bases and J gives up 3 bases, and the segment between their germline ends measures 9 bases. CD8 naive samples were CD45RO-negative cells positively selected for CCR7, giving a CD45RA+CCR7+ population that excluded TemRA cells. Donors were healthy HIV-negative adults with no recently reported acute infections or vaccinations. Every donor was a Caucasian adult residing in Nashville, Tennessee, USA. Blood was collected by leukapheresis, and PBMCs were isolated by Ficoll-Histopaque density gradient centrifugation and then cryopreserved in liquid nitrogen vapor phase. Purity and quantity of every magnetically sorted T cell population were checked by analytical flow cytometry. Each sorted fraction had its genomic DNA isolated and then quantified by UV absorbance on a Nanodrop 2000c.

In the case of this clone: The antigen this receptor binds is unknown. Per-nucleotide qualities are absent, and no much larger clonotype sits a single base away.

The TCR originated in a man aged 18 to 35 in good health. Some clones in this sample may be carry-over from other donors' samples. Sequencing was performed on naive CD8+ T cells from PBMCs. Sample cell subset or site, as interpreted from the label and publication: CD45RA+CCR7+. The chain uses TRBV5-4 and TRBJ1-2; matching of 6 bases hints at TRBD1 as the D gene. CDR3 loop: CASSLDRDDYGYTF. The sequenced DNA: TGTGCCAGCAGCTTGGACAGGGACGACTATGGCTACACCTTC.